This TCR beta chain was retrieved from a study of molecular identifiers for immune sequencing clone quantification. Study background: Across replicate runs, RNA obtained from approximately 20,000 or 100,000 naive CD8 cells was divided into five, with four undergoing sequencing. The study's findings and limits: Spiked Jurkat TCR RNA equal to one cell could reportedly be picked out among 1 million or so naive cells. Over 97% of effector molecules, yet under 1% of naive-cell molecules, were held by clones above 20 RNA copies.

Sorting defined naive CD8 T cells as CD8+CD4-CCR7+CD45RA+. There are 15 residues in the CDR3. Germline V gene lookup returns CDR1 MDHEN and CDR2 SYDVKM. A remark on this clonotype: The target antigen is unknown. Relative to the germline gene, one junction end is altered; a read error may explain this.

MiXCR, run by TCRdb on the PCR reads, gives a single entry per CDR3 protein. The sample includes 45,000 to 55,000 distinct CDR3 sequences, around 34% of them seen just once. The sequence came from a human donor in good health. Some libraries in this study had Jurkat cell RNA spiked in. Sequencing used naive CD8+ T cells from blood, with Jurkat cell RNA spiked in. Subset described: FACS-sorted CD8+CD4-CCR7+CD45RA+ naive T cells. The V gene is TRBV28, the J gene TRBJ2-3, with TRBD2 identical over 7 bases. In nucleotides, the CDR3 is TGTGCCAGCAGGTTATGGGGGGGGTTCACAGATACGCAGTATTTT. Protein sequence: CASRLWGGFTDTQYF.